The entry below gives a single TCR beta chain sequence along with its context. Its antigen is as yet unknown. This specimen belongs to a study of neoadjuvant anti-PD-1 for oral cavity cancer. Trimming took 0 bases from V and 6 from J, leaving 9 bases between them. Germline CDR1 reads MGHRA; CDR2 reads YSYEKL. The CDR3 has 14 residues. TCRdb keeps only in-frame clones here, not all; method: immunoSEQ multiplex PCR. Among fewer than 20,000 clones listed, about 60% were seen once. Patients had HPV-negative, locally advanced oral cavity squamous cell carcinoma. The study, taken as a whole, reports: Only a few patients per response group were TCR-analyzed; validation needed.

The J gene is TRBJ2-1, the V gene TRBV4-1; perhaps TRBD2 as D (6 bases). This receptor was identified in a person aged 35-79 years with oral cavity squamous cell carcinoma. The sample was PBMCs, taken before nivolumab (anti-PD-1) treatment. The CDR3: CASSQEQGGNEQFF. The CDR3 nucleotides read TGCGCCAGCAGCCAAGAGCAGGGAGGCAATGAGCAGTTCTTC.